This TCR beta chain is from a study of blood T cell repertoires in COVID-19. Across the study: From T cells, B-cell-depleted T cells, or PBMCs came the material, which was cDNA or gDNA.

Recruitment covered roughly 22 US areas and drew participants whose ages spanned roughly 18 to 90 years. Donors in Cohort 3 who had recovered were those with two negative PCRs, healthcare professional clearance, or resolution of their symptoms. This CDR3 region has 13 residues. CDR1 is MDHEN, CDR2 SYDVKM, per germline. Trimming left V 5 bases short and J 9 bases short, with 16 bases between. In the authors' methods: Estimation of nucleated cell counts relied on the amplification of reference gene primers. Profiled with immunoSEQ multiplex PCR; TCRdb holds only in-frame clones, not every one. Clone size and the V and J calls come from that table; the DNA yielded D and trimming. The table shows 140,000 to 150,000 clones, with 87% occurring only once.

The gene calls are TRBV28 and TRBJ1-1; D is possibly TRBD1 (5 bases). The sequence came from a man aged 60 to 69 who had recovered from COVID-19. Sequenced material: PBMCs or T cells enriched from blood (not recorded which). In DNA, the CDR3 is TGTGCCAGCAGTGACTTGGGCTTGGGGCAAGCTTTCTTT. It encodes CASSDLGLGQAFF.